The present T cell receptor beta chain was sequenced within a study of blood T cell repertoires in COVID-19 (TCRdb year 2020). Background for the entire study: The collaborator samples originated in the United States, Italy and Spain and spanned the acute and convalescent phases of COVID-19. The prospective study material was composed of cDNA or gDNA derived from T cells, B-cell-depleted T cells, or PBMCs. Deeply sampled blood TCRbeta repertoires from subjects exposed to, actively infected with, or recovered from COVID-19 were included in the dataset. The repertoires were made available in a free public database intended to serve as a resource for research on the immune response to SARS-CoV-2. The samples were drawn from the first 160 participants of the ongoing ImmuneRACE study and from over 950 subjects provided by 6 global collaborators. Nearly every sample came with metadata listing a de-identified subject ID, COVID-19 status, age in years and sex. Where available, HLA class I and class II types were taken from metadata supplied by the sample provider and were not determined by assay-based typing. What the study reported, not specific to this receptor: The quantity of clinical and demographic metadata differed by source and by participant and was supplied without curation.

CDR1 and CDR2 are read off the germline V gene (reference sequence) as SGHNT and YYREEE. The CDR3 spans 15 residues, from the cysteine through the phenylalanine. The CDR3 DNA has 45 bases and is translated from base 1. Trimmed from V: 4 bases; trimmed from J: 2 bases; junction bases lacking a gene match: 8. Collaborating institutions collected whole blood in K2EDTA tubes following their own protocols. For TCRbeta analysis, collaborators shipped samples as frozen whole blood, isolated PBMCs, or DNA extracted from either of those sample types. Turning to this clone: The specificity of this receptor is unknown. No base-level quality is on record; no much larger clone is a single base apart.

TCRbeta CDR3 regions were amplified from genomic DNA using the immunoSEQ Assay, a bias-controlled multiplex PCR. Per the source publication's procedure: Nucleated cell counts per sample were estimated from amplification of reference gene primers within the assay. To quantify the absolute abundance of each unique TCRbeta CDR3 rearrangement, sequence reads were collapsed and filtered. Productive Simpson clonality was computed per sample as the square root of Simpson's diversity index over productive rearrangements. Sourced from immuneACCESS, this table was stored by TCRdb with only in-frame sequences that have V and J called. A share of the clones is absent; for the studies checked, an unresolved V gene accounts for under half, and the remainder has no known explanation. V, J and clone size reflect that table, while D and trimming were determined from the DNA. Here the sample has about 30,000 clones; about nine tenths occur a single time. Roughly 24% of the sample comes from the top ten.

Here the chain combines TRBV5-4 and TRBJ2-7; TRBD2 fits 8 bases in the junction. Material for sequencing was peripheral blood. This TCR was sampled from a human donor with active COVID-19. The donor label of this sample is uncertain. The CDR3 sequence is CASSPPAGGTYEQYF. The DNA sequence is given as TGTGCCAGCAGCCCCCCTGCGGGAGGAACCTACGAGCAGTACTTC.